Listed below are T cell receptor beta chains from one sample, sequenced in a study of blood T cell repertoires in COVID-19. The table came from immunoSEQ multiplex PCR; TCRdb's copy has only in-frame clones and leaves some out. The sample contains hundreds of thousands of clones, 88% of which appear only once. The specimen sequenced was peripheral blood. These receptors were obtained from a man in his forties with acute or convalescent COVID-19. The CDR3 runs from the conserved cysteine through the conserved F or W. D genes are given only for firm matches.

j_call	d_call	v_call	cdr3_aa
TRBJ2-3	TRBD2	TRBV2	CASTPGLAGSSAQYF
TRBJ2-5	TRBD2	TRBV5-5	CASSLAQGGVETQYF
TRBJ1-5	-	TRBV3-1/TRBV3-2	CASSQDLSSGQPQHF
TRBJ2-4	-	TRBV5-1	CASSLRPGENIQYF
TRBJ2-5	-	TRBV11-3	CASSLTGQEWETQYF
TRBJ1-3	-	TRBV29-1	CSVEIPGLAGNTIYF
TRBJ1-5	-	TRBV6-6	CATSGGNQPQHF
TRBJ2-7	TRBD2	TRBV6-6	CASSYAIAGASYEQYF
TRBJ2-3	-	TRBV7-2	CASSIRLDTQYF
TRBJ2-1	TRBD2	TRBV7-8	CASGGAGGTYNEQFF
TRBJ2-7	-	TRBV20-1	CSARDEYEQYF
TRBJ2-2	-	TRBV30	CAWSATRLFF
TRBJ1-2	TRBD1	TRBV6-5	CASSYSRTGGGYGYTF
TRBJ1-2	-	TRBV6-5	CASSYSGGDGYTF
TRBJ2-7	TRBD1	TRBV13	CASSTRDSSYEQYF
TRBJ2-1	-	TRBV27	CASRWTETYNEQFF
TRBJ1-2	-	TRBV5-4	CASSLETAYRYTF
TRBJ2-7	TRBD2	TRBV4-2	CASSQDGTSGSYEQYF
TRBJ1-2	-	TRBV11-2	CASSSNPSSNYGYTF
TRBJ2-1	TRBD2	TRBV27	CASSFELAGASEQFF
TRBJ2-7	-	TRBV10-3	CAISESYTDSYEQYF
TRBJ2-3	-	TRBV7-6	CASSQSPDTQYF
TRBJ2-1	TRBD1	TRBV10-3	CAISVRDRESNEQFF
TRBJ2-4	TRBD1	TRBV30	CAWSRDRNIQYF
TRBJ1-5	TRBD1	TRBV19	CASSEQTGGQPQHF
TRBJ2-7	-	TRBV2	CASSERLWYEQYF
TRBJ1-1	TRBD1	TRBV2	CASSEGQGWTEAFF
TRBJ1-2	-	TRBV9	CASSVSPAAGSNYGYTF
TRBJ2-7	TRBD2	TRBV13	CASSFGTSGSYEQYF